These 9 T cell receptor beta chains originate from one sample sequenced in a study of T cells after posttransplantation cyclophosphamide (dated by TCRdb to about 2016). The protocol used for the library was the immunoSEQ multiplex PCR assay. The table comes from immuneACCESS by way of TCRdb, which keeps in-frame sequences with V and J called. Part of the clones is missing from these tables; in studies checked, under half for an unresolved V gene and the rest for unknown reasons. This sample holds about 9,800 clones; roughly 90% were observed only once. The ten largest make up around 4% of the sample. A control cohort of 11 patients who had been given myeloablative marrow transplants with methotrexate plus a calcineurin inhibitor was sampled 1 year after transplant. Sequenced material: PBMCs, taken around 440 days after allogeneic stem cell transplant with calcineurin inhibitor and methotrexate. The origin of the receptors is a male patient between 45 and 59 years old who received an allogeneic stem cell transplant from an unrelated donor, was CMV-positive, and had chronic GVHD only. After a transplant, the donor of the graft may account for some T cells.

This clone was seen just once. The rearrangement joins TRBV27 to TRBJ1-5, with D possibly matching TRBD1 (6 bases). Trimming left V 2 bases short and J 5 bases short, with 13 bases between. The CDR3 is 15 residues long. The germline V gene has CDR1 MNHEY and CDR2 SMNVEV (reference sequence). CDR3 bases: TGTGCCAGCAGTTTAGGGGCGGCAGGGGATCAGCCCCAGCATTTT. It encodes CASSLGAAGDQPQHF.

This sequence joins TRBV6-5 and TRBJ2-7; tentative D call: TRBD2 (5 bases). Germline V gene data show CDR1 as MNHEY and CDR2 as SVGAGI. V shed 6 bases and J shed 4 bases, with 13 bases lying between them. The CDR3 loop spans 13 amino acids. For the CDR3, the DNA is TGTGCCAGCAGCGCCTGGGGAGAGTACGAGCAGTACTTC. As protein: CASSAWGEYEQYF.

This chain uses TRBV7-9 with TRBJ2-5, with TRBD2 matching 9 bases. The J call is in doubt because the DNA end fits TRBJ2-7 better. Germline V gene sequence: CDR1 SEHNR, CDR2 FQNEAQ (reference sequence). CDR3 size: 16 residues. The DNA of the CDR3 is TGTGCCAGCGGGGATAGCGGGGGCCAAAACCCCTACGAGCAGTACTTC. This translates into CASGDSGGQNPYEQYF.

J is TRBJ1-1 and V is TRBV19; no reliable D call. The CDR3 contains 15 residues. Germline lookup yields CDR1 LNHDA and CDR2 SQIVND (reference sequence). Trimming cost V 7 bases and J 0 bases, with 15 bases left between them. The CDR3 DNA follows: TGTGCCAGTACCCTCGCGGGAGACATGAACACTGAAGCTTTCTTT. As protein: CASTLAGDMNTEAFF.

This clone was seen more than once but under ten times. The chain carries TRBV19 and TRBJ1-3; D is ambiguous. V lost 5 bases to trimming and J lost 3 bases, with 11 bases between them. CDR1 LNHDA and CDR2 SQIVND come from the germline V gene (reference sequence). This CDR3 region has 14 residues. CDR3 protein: CASSPVQYGNTIYF. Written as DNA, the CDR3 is TGTGCCAGTAGTCCCGTGCAGTATGGAAACACCATATATTTT.

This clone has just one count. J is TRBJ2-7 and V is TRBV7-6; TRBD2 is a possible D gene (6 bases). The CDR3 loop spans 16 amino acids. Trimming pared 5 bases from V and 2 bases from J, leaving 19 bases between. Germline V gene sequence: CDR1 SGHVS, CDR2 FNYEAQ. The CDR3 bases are TGTGCCAGCAGCCCCTCGACTAGGCTGGTTCCCTACGAGCAGTACTTC. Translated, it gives CASSPSTRLVPYEQYF.

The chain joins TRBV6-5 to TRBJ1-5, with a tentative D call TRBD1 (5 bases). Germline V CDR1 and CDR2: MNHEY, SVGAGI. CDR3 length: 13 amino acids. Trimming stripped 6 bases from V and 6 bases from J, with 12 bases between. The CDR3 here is CASRRREGQPQHF. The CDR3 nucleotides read TGTGCCAGCAGACGCAGGGAAGGTCAGCCCCAGCATTTT.

The CDR3 region is CASSEAVQGGYEQYF. As DNA, the CDR3 is TGTGCCAGCAGTGAGGCTGTTCAAGGCGGCTACGAGCAGTACTTC. The chain links TRBV2 to TRBJ2-7; no clear D. This CDR3 region has 15 residues. Germline V gives CDR1 SNHLY, CDR2 FYNNEI. V was cut by 3 bases and J by 3 bases, with 15 bases left in between.

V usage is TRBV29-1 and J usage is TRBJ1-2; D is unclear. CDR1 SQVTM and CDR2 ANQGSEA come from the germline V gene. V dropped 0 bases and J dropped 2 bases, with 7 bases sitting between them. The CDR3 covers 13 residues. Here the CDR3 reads CSVEDSPNYGYTF. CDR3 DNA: TGCAGCGTTGAAGATAGCCCGAACTATGGCTACACCTTC.